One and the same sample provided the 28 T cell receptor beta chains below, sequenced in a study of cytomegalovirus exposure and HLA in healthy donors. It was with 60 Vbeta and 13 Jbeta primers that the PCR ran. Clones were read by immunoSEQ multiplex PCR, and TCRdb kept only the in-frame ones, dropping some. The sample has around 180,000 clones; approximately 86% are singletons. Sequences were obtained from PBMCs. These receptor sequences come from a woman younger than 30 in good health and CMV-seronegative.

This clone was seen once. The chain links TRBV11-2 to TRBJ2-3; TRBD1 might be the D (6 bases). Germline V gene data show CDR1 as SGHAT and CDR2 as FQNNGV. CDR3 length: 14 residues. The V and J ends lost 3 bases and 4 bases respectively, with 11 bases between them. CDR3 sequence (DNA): TGTGCCAGCAGCTTGAGACCAGGGGCAGATACGCAGTATTTT. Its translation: CASSLRPGADTQYF. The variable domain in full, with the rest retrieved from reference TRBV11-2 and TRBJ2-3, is EAGVAQSPRYKIIEKRQSVAFWCNPISGHATLYWYQQILGQGPKLLIQFQNNGVVDDSQLPKDRFSAERLKGVDSTLKIQPAKLEDSAVYLCASSLRPGADTQYFGPGTRLTVL.

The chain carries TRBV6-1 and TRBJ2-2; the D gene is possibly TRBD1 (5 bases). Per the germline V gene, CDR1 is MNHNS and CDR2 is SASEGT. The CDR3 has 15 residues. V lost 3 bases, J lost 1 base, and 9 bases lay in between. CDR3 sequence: CASSDRDRNTGELFF. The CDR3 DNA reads TGTGCCAGCAGTGACAGGGATAGGAACACCGGGGAGCTGTTTTTT.

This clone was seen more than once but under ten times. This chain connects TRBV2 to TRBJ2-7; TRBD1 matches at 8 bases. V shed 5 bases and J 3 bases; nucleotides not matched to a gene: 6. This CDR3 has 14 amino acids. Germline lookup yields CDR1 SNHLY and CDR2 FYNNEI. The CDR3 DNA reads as TGTGCCAGCAGTTCGGACAGGGTCGGCTACGAGCAGTACTTC. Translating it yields CASSSDRVGYEQYF.

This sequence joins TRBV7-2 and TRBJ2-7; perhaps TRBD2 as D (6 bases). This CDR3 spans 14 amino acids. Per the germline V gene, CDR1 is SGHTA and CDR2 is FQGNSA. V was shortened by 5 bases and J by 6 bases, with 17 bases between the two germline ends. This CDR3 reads CASSLGTAGSEQYF. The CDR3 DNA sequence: TGTGCCAGCAGCCTAGGGACGGCCGGGAGCGAGCAGTACTTC.

This CDR3 is CASRQGVGNTIYF. DNA for the CDR3: TGTGCCAGCAGACAGGGGGTTGGAAACACCATATATTTT. The gene calls are TRBV6-5 and TRBJ1-3, with 8 bases aligning to TRBD1. The CDR3 extends over 13 amino acids. V lost 6 bases to trimming and J lost 3 bases; unmatched junction nucleotides: 1. Germline assignment: CDR1 MNHEY and CDR2 SVGAGI.

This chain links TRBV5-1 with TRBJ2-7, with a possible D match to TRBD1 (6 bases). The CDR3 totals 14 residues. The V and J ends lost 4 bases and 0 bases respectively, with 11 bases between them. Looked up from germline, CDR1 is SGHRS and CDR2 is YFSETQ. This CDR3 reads CASSPGTTSYEQYF. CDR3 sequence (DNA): TGCGCCAGCAGCCCCGGGACAACCTCCTACGAGCAGTACTTC.

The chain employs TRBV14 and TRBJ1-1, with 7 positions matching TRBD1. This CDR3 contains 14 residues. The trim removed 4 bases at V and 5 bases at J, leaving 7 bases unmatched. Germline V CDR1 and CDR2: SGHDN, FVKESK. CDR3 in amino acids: CASSPSLTGTEAFF. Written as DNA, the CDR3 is TGTGCCAGCAGCCCCTCCCTGACAGGGACTGAAGCTTTCTTT.

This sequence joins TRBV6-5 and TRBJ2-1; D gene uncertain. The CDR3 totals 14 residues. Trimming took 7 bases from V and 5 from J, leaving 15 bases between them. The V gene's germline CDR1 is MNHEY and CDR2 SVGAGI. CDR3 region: CASKPAGWHNEQFF. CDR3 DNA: TGTGCCAGCAAACCAGCAGGTTGGCACAATGAGCAGTTCTTC.

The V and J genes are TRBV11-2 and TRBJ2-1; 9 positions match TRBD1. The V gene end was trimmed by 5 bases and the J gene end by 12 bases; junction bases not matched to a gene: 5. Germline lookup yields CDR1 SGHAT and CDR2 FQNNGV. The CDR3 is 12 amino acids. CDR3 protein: CASSPSDRGQFF. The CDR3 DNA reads TGTGCCAGCAGCCCTTCGGACAGGGGGCAGTTCTTC.

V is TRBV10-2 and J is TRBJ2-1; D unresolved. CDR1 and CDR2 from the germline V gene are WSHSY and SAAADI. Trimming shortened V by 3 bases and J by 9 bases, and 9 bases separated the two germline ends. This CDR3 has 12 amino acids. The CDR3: CASSEGVTEQFF. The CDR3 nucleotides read TGCGCCAGCAGTGAAGGAGTCACTGAGCAGTTCTTC.

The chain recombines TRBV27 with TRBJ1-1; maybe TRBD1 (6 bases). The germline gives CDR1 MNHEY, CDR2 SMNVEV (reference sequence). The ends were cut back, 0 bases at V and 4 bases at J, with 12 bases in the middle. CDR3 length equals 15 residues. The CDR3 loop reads CASSLSGGGGTEAFF. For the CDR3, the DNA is TGTGCCAGCAGTTTATCGGGCGGGGGCGGCACTGAAGCTTTCTTT.

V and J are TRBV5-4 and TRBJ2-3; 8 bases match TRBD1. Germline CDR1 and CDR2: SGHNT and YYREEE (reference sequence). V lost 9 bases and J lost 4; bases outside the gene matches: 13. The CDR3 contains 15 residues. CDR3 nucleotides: TGTGCCATCCTTCCCCCACAGGGGGTGGCAGATACGCAGTATTTT. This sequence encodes CAILPPQGVADTQYF.

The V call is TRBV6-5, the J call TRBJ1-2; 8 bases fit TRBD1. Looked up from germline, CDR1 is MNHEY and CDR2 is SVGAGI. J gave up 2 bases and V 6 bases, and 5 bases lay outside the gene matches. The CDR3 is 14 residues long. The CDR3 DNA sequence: TGTGCCAGCAGCCCCGGGACAGGCAACTATGGCTACACCTTC. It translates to CASSPGTGNYGYTF.

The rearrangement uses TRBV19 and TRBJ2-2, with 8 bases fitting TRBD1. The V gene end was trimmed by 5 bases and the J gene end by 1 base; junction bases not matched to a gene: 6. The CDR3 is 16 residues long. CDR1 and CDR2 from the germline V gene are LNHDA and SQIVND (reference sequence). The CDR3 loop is CASSPGQGRNTGELFF. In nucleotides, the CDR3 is TGTGCCAGTAGTCCCGGACAGGGAAGGAACACCGGGGAGCTGTTTTTT.

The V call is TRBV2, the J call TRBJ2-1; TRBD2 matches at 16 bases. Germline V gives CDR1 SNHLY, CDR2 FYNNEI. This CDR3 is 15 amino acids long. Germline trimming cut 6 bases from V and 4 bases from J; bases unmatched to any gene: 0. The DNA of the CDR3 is TGTGCCAGCAGGGGACTAGCGGGAGGGTACAATGAGCAGTTCTTC. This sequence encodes CASRGLAGGYNEQFF.

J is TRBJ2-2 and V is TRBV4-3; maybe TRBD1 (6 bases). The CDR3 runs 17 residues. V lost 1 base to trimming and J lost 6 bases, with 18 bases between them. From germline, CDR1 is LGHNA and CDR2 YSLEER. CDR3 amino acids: CASSQGRTNREAGELFF. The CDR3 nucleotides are TGCGCCAGCAGCCAAGGTCGTACAAACAGGGAAGCCGGGGAGCTGTTTTTT.

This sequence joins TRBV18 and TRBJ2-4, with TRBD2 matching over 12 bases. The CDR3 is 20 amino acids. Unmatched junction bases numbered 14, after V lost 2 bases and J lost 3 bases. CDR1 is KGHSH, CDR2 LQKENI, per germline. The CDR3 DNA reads TGTGCCAGCTCACCATTTGGACTAGCGGGACCCTCTTCAGTCAAAAACATTCAGTACTTC. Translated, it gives CASSPFGLAGPSSVKNIQYF. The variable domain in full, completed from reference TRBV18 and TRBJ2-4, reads NAGVMQNPRHLVRRRGQEARLRCSPMKGHSHVYWYRQLPEEGLKFMVYLQKENIIDESGMPKERFSAEFPKEGPSILRIQQVVRGDSAAYFCASSPFGLAGPSSVKNIQYFGAGTRLSVL.

CDR3 loop: CASRRGGRAYEQYF. The DNA for the CDR3 is TGTGCCAGCAGACGGGGAGGGAGGGCCTACGAGCAGTACTTC. V usage is TRBV11-2 and J usage is TRBJ2-7; 7 bases are a match to TRBD2. J was trimmed by 2 bases and V by 6 bases; bases with no gene match: 7. Germline values: CDR1 SGHAT, CDR2 FQNNGV. This CDR3 region has 14 residues.

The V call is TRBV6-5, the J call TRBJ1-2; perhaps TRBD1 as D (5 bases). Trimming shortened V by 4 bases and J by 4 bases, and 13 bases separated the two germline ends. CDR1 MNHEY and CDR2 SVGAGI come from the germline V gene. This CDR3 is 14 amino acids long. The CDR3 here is CASSLTGGGYGYTF. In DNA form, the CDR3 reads TGTGCCAGCAGTTTAACTGGGGGAGGCTATGGCTACACCTTC.

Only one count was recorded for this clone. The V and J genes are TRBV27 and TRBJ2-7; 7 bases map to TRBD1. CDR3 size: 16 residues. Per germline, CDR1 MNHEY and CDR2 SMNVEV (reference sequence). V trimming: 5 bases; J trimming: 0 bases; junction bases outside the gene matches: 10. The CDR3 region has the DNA TGTGCCAGCAGTGACACCGCCGGGACAGCCTCCTACGAGCAGTACTTC. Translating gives CASSDTAGTASYEQYF.

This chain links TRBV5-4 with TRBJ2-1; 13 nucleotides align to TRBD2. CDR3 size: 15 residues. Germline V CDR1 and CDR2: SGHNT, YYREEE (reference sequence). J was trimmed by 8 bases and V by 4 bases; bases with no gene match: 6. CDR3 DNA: TGTGCCAGCAGCCCGGGACTAGCGGGGAAATATGAGCAGTTCTTC. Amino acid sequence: CASSPGLAGKYEQFF.

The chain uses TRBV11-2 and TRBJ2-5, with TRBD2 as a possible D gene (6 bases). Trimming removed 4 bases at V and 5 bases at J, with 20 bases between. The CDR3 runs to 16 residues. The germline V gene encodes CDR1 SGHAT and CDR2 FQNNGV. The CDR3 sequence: CASSSLGGKSSETQYF. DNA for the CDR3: TGTGCCAGCAGCTCCCTAGGCGGGAAATCTAGCGAGACCCAGTACTTC.

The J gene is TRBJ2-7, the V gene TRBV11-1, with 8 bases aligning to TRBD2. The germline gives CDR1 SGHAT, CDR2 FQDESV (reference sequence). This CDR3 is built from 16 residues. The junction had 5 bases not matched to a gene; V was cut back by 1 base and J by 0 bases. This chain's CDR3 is CASSLGLAGSSYEQYF. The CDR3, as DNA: TGTGCCAGCAGCTTAGGGCTAGCGGGCAGCTCCTACGAGCAGTACTTC.

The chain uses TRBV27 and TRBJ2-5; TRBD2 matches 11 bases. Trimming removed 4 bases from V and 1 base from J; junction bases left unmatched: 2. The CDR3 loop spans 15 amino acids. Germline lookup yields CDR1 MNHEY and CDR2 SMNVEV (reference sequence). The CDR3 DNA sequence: TGTGCCAGCAGTTCCGGGACTAGCGGCCAAGAGACCCAGTACTTC. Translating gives CASSSGTSGQETQYF.

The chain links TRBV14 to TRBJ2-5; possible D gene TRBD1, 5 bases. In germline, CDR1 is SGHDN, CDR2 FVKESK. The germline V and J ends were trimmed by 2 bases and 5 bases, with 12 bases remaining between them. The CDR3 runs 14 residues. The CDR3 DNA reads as TGTGCCAGCAGCCAATTACAGGTCCCCGAGACCCAGTACTTC. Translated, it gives CASSQLQVPETQYF.

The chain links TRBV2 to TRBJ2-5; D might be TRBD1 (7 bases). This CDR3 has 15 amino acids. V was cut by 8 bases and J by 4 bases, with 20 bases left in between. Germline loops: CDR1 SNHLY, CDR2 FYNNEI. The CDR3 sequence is CASGGQGQFPETQYF. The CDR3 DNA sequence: TGTGCCAGCGGGGGGCAGGGACAGTTCCCAGAGACCCAGTACTTC.

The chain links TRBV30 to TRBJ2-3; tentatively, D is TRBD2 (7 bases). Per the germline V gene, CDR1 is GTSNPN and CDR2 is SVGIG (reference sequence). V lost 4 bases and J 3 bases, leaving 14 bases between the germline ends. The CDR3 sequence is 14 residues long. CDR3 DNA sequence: TGTGCCTGGAATGGCGGGGGCGGGACAGATACGCAGTATTTT. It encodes CAWNGGGGTDTQYF.

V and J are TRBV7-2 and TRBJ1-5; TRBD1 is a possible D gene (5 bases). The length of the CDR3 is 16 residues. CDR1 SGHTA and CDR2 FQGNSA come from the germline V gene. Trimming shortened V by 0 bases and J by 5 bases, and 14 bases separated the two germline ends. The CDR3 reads CASSLAPGMKDQPQHF. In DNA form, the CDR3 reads TGTGCCAGCAGCTTAGCGCCAGGGATGAAGGATCAGCCCCAGCATTTT. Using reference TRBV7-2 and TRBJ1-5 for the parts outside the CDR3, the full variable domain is GAGVSQSPSNKVTEKGKDVELRCDPISGHTALYWYRQSLGQGLEFLIYFQGNSAPDKSGLPSDRFSAERTGGSVSTLTIQRTQQEDSAVYLCASSLAPGMKDQPQHFGDGTRLSIL.